The 23 T cell receptor beta chains below come from one sample, sequenced in a study of response to subunit inactivated influenza vaccine. A single record per CDR3 protein comes from TCRdb applying MiXCR to the RT-PCR reads. The repertoire holds more than 450,000 distinct CDR3 sequences, with over 9.5% as singletons. The starting material was PBMCs from blood, obtained on the day of vaccination. The receptors here all came from a man aged 50-59 years who received an inactivated influenza vaccine.

This clonotype occurred a few times. The chain is built from TRBV29-1 and TRBJ2-5; 10 bases align to TRBD1. This CDR3 has 12 residues. V lost 7 bases, J lost 1 base, and 0 bases stayed unmatched. From germline, CDR1 is SQVTM and CDR2 ANQGSEA. CDR3 nucleotides: TGCAGCGGACAGGGGGCCCAAGAGACCCAGTACTTC. Residues: CSGQGAQETQYF. Filled out from reference TRBV29-1 and TRBJ2-5, the complete variable domain reads SAVISQKPSRDICQRGTSLTIQCQVDSQVTMMFWYRQQPGQSLTLIATANQGSEATYESGFVIDKFPISRPNLTFSTLTVSNMSPEDSSIYLCSGQGAQETQYFGPGTRLLVL.

A few counts support this clonotype. The gene calls are TRBV28 and TRBJ2-2, with 10 bases identical to TRBD2. The CDR3 totals 18 residues. V shed 1 base and J 7 bases; nucleotides not matched to a gene: 12. CDR1 is MDHEN, CDR2 SYDVKM, per germline. CDR3 coding DNA: TGTGCCAGCAGTTTATCCCATGGTAGCGGGGGGTCCGGCGGGGAGCTGTTTTTT. Amino acids: CASSLSHGSGGSGGELFF.

V and J are TRBV6-5 and TRBJ2-7; D gene unclear. Per germline, CDR1 MNHEY and CDR2 SVGAGI. V shed 3 bases and J shed 2 bases, with 11 bases lying between them. The CDR3 covers 14 residues. CDR3 nucleotides: TGTGCCAGCAGTTATTCGTCGGATGCCTACGAGCAGTACTTC. Translating gives CASSYSSDAYEQYF.

The chain employs TRBV12-3 or TRBV12-4 and TRBJ2-3, with D possibly TRBD1 on 6 matching bases. The CDR3 spans 14 residues. Trimming removed 5 bases at V and 8 bases at J, with 17 bases between. The CDR3 region has the DNA TGTGCCAGCAGTATACAGGGCACAATTGGTACGCAGTATTTT. This sequence encodes CASSIQGTIGTQYF.

Ten or more counts support this clonotype. V is TRBV6-1 and J is TRBJ2-5; tentatively, D is TRBD1 (5 bases). Germline lookup yields CDR1 MNHNS and CDR2 SASEGT. V was pared by 6 bases and J by 5 bases, with 13 bases between. This CDR3 is 13 amino acids long. CDR3 DNA sequence: TGTGCCAGCAGGGGATCAGGGCGGGAGACCCAGTACTTC. Translating gives CASRGSGRETQYF.

This clonotype was found a few times. The chain carries TRBV6-2 or TRBV6-3 and TRBJ2-7; the match to TRBD2 covers 7 bases. CDR1 and CDR2 from the germline V gene are MNHEY and SVGEGT. This CDR3 spans 19 amino acids. Trimming took 2 bases from V and 2 from J; bases not matched to a gene: 18. The CDR3 sequence: CASSYDRGLAGDFPYEQYF. Written as DNA, the CDR3 is TGTGCCAGCAGTTACGATCGAGGGCTTGCGGGAGATTTTCCCTACGAGCAGTACTTC.

This clonotype was picked up many times. The J gene is TRBJ1-2, the V gene TRBV12-3 or TRBV12-4; possible D gene TRBD1, 6 bases. The length of the CDR3 is 13 residues. V was shortened by 5 bases and J by 5 bases, with 12 bases between the two germline ends. The CDR3 spells CASSPTGLYGYTF. Written as DNA, the CDR3 is TGTGCCAGCAGTCCAACAGGGCTATATGGCTACACCTTC.

This clonotype was detected only a few times. This chain joins TRBV9 and TRBJ2-7, with D maybe TRBD1 (6 bases). The germline V gene has CDR1 SGDLS and CDR2 YYNGEE. V gave up 0 bases and J gave up 3 bases, with 16 bases separating them. This CDR3 has 16 amino acids. This CDR3 is CASSVGLSGTFYEQYF. The CDR3 DNA reads TGTGCCAGCAGCGTAGGCCTTTCCGGGACATTCTACGAGCAGTACTTC.

Only a few counts were recorded for this clonotype. The rearrangement links TRBV15 to TRBJ2-1, with D tentatively TRBD2 (5 bases). Between the trimmed V and J ends, which lost 1 base and 2 bases, there was a span of 12 bases. Germline V gives CDR1 LNHNV, CDR2 YYDKDF (reference sequence). This CDR3 region has 16 residues. Here the CDR3 reads CATSRVATTTYNEQFF. The DNA for the CDR3 is TGTGCCACCAGCAGAGTTGCGACTACAACCTACAATGAGCAGTTCTTC.

Only a few counts were recorded for this clonotype. The chain carries TRBV4-3 and TRBJ2-1; D is perhaps TRBD2 (6 bases). CDR3 length equals 18 residues. V was trimmed by 0 bases and J by 0 bases, leaving 15 bases between them. Germline loops: CDR1 LGHNA, CDR2 YSLEER. This CDR3 reads CASSQEGRAGSSYNEQFF. The CDR3 DNA reads TGCGCCAGCAGCCAAGAGGGTAGGGCCGGGAGCTCCTACAATGAGCAGTTCTTC.

This clonotype was detected many times. This sequence joins TRBV29-1 and TRBJ1-2, with 10 positions matching TRBD1. V gave up 0 bases and J gave up 8 bases; unmatched junction bases: 6. The CDR3 runs to 14 residues. Germline values: CDR1 SQVTM, CDR2 ANQGSEA. The CDR3 protein is CSVEDRDRGLGYTF. Written as DNA, the CDR3 is TGCAGCGTTGAAGACCGGGACAGGGGCCTAGGCTACACCTTC.

The gene calls are TRBV4-3 and TRBJ1-2, with D uncertain. CDR1 and CDR2 (germline): LGHNA, YSLEER. V dropped 0 bases and J dropped 3 bases, with 17 bases sitting between them. The CDR3 extends over 17 amino acids. For the CDR3, the DNA is TGCGCCAGCAGCCAAGATTTTGGCGGGGTTAAGGACTATGGCTACACCTTC. Encoded protein: CASSQDFGGVKDYGYTF.

This clonotype was seen only a few times. The rearrangement links TRBV5-1 to TRBJ2-1; 9 positions agree with TRBD2. The CDR3 is 16 amino acids. V shed 5 bases, J shed 2 bases, and the junction held 8 bases outside the gene matches. CDR1 and CDR2 from the germline V gene are SGHRS and YFSETQ. The CDR3 region has the DNA TGCGCCAGCAGTGCGCCTAGCGGGATCCCCTACAATGAGCAGTTCTTC. Translating it yields CASSAPSGIPYNEQFF.

This clonotype occurred a few times. This sequence joins TRBV7-9 and TRBJ2-3; 8 nucleotides line up with TRBD2. The junction had 8 bases not matched to a gene; V was cut back by 5 bases and J by 4 bases. Germline CDR1 and CDR2: SEHNR and FQNEAQ (reference sequence). There are 15 residues in the CDR3. The CDR3 nucleotides are TGTGCCAGCAGCCCCCGGGGGGGGGTCTCAGATACGCAGTATTTT. Encoded protein: CASSPRGGVSDTQYF. Using reference TRBV7-9 and TRBJ2-3 for the parts outside the CDR3, the full variable domain is DTGVSQNPRHKITKRGQNVTFRCDPISEHNRLYWYRQTLGQGPEFLTYFQNEAQLEKSRLLSDRFSAERPKGSFSTLEIQRTEQGDSAMYLCASSPRGGVSDTQYFGPGTRLTVL.

This clonotype was counted a few times. V is TRBV18 and J is TRBJ2-1, with 7 bases that match TRBD1. The CDR3 covers 13 residues. Germline trimming cut 1 base from V and 8 bases from J; bases unmatched to any gene: 2. CDR1 KGHSH and CDR2 LQKENI come from the germline V gene. The DNA for the CDR3 is TGTGCCAGCTCACCACTTGGGACAGATGAGCAGTTCTTC. Translation: CASSPLGTDEQFF.

This clonotype was detected many times. The CDR3 here is CASSLSLNTEAFF. CDR3 sequence (DNA): TGTGCCAGCAGCCTATCCCTGAACACTGAAGCTTTCTTT. V is TRBV7-9 and J is TRBJ1-1; D is unclear. This CDR3 spans 13 amino acids. Germline V gene lookup returns CDR1 SEHNR and CDR2 FQNEAQ (reference sequence). Trimming cost V 5 bases and J 0 bases, with 7 bases left between them.

This clonotype was detected a few times. The genes are TRBV29-1 and TRBJ2-1; 7 nucleotides match TRBD2. The CDR3 has 14 amino acids. Germline V CDR1 and CDR2: SQVTM, ANQGSEA. J gave up 0 bases and V 3 bases, and 2 bases lay outside the gene matches. For the CDR3, the DNA is TGCAGCGTTGAGCGCGGGAGCTCCTACAATGAGCAGTTCTTC. Translated: CSVERGSSYNEQFF.

This clonotype came up a few times. The chain has TRBV28 and TRBJ1-3; D not certain. CDR1 and CDR2 from the germline V gene are MDHEN and SYDVKM. V was pared by 2 bases and J by 0 bases, with 11 bases between. The CDR3 is made up of 16 amino acids. This CDR3 reads CASSLQARLSGNTIYF. The CDR3 DNA reads TGTGCCAGCAGTTTACAGGCTCGACTCTCTGGAAACACCATATATTTT. The full variable domain, with the rest looked up from reference TRBV28 and TRBJ1-3, is DVKVTQSSRYLVKRTGEKVFLECVQDMDHENMFWYRQDPGLGLRLIYFSYDVKMKEKGDIPEGYSVSREKKERFSLILESASTNQTSMYLCASSLQARLSGNTIYFGEGSWLTVV.

This clonotype was found a few times. The chain uses TRBV7-2 and TRBJ2-2; 8 nucleotides align to TRBD1. Germline CDR1 reads SGHTA; CDR2 reads FQGNSA. The V segment lost 5 bases and the J segment 7 bases; nucleotides outside the gene matches: 6. The CDR3 is 14 residues long. The CDR3 is CASSRRQGYGELFF. In DNA, the CDR3 is TGTGCCAGCAGCCGCAGACAGGGGTACGGGGAGCTGTTTTTT.

The chain couples TRBV7-9 to TRBJ2-7; D gene uncertain. V was pared by 5 bases and J by 2 bases, with 16 bases between. The CDR3 has 15 amino acids. The germline V gene encodes CDR1 SEHNR and CDR2 FQNEAQ (reference sequence). CDR3 region: CASSTNVGLPYEQYF. DNA for the CDR3: TGTGCCAGCAGCACAAACGTGGGGTTACCCTACGAGCAGTACTTC.

This clonotype was observed a few times. The chain employs TRBV24-1 and TRBJ2-1; 7 bases align to TRBD1. The CDR3 has 17 amino acids. Losses at the gene ends were 4 bases for V and 4 bases for J; bases not matched to a gene: 12. CDR1 KGHDR and CDR2 SFDVKD come from the germline V gene. CDR3 sequence (DNA): TGTGCCACCAGTGAACCCGGGACAGACTCCACATACAATGAGCAGTTCTTC. This gives the protein CATSEPGTDSTYNEQFF.

This clonotype has a handful of counts. The chain is built from TRBV2 and TRBJ2-2; a weak D match, TRBD2 (6 bases). CDR1 is SNHLY and CDR2 is FYNNEI in the germline V gene. V was cut by 7 bases and J by 8 bases, with 20 bases left in between. The CDR3 totals 15 residues. DNA of the CDR3: TGTGCCAGCACCAACCTTCAGAGGGAGGTGGGGGAGCTGTTTTTT. It is translated as CASTNLQREVGELFF.

This clonotype was picked up a small number of times. The chain employs TRBV7-9 and TRBJ1-1; a weak D match, TRBD1 (6 bases). The CDR3 has 17 residues. The ends were cut back, 2 bases at V and 0 bases at J, with 16 bases in the middle. Germline values: CDR1 SEHNR, CDR2 FQNEAQ (reference sequence). DNA of the CDR3: TGTGCCAGCAGCTTACGCAGCTTGGGACACCTGAACACTGAAGCTTTCTTT. Translating it yields CASSLRSLGHLNTEAFF.